The 20 T cell receptor beta chains below all came from one sample that was sequenced in a study of vaccination and CD4 T cells after COVID-19. No antigen is known for these receptors. The treatment: approximately 10-day PBMC culture with coronavirus spike peptide pools or control peptides (ViraFEST assay). CD4+ T cells of the unexposed donor were collected before the COVID-19 pandemic (2011-2018). An Oncomine TCR Beta short-read assay was used to sequence the DNA from cultured CD4+ T cells. TCRdb passed the PCR reads through MiXCR, listing each CDR3 protein once. The sample consists of approximately 9,800 distinct CDR3 sequences, more than 35% of them appearing once. Sequenced sample: CD4+ T cells from blood, cultured in vitro. Receptors originate from a human donor in good health.

The gene calls are TRBV7-9 and TRBJ2-1; no reliable D call. This CDR3 has 16 residues. Germline CDR1 is SEHNR and CDR2 is FQNEAQ (reference sequence). Trimming cost V 2 bases and J 4 bases, with 15 bases left between them. The CDR3 loop is CASSLFRGINYNEQFF. The CDR3, as DNA: TGTGCCAGCAGCTTATTCCGTGGGATCAATTACAATGAGCAGTTCTTC.

Here the CDR3 reads CSASRGAGKPQHF. CDR3 bases: TGCAGTGCTAGTCGGGGTGCGGGCAAGCCCCAGCATTTT. The chain has TRBV20-1 and TRBJ1-5; D unclear. V dropped 3 bases and J dropped 8 bases, with 14 bases sitting between them. Germline assignment: CDR1 DFQATT and CDR2 SNEGSKA (reference sequence). The CDR3 loop spans 13 amino acids.

The chain employs TRBV29-1 and TRBJ1-2; D is perhaps TRBD1 (6 bases). From germline, CDR1 is SQVTM and CDR2 ANQGSEA. The CDR3 is 13 residues long. The V end was cut by 2 bases, the J end by 4 bases, with 11 bases between. The CDR3 region has the DNA TGCAGCGTTGAACCGATGGACAGCTATGGCTACACCTTC. This sequence encodes CSVEPMDSYGYTF.

In this sample, this clonotype turned up a few times. The chain recombines TRBV19 with TRBJ1-5; 9 nucleotides agree with TRBD1. CDR1 and CDR2 (germline): LNHDA, SQIVND (reference sequence). The CDR3 is 18 residues long. V shed 2 bases and J 1 base; nucleotides not matched to a gene: 9. In DNA, the CDR3 is TGTGCCAGTAGTATATTGGGGGGACAGGGAATGAGCAATCAGCCCCAGCATTTT. Its translation: CASSILGGQGMSNQPQHF.

This clonotype has only a few counts. This chain uses TRBV15 with TRBJ2-5; D unresolved. This CDR3 is built from 14 residues. Trimming removed 4 bases from V and 5 bases from J, with 14 bases in between. Germline V gene lookup returns CDR1 LNHNV and CDR2 YYDKDF (reference sequence). CDR3 loop: CATSIRVRGETQYF. The CDR3 region has the DNA TGTGCCACCAGCATTCGGGTTCGTGGGGAGACCCAGTACTTC.

This clonotype showed up just a few times. The chain is built from TRBV11-2 and TRBJ2-2; no definite D call. Trimming removed 5 bases from V and 4 bases from J, with 8 bases in between. The CDR3 is 13 residues long. In germline, CDR1 is SGHAT, CDR2 FQNNGV. Here the CDR3 DNA reads TGTGCCAGCAGCCTTGCCAGCACCGGGGAGCTGTTTTTT. This encodes CASSLASTGELFF.

V gene TRBV19 combines with J gene TRBJ2-7; TRBD2 matches at 12 bases. The CDR3 contains 14 residues. In germline, CDR1 is LNHDA, CDR2 SQIVND (reference sequence). The V segment lost 5 bases and the J segment 3 bases; nucleotides outside the gene matches: 2. CDR3 residues: CASSATSGSYEQYF. CDR3 bases: TGTGCCAGTAGTGCGACTAGCGGGAGCTACGAGCAGTACTTC.

Only a few counts were recorded for this clonotype. V gene TRBV10-1 combines with J gene TRBJ2-5; 7 bases map to TRBD2. Germline V gene sequence: CDR1 WNHNN, CDR2 SYGVQD (reference sequence). This CDR3 is built from 15 residues. V shed 6 bases, J shed 0 bases, and the junction held 7 bases outside the gene matches. The CDR3 nucleotides read TGCGCCAGCAGCGACACGCTAGCGGACCAAGAGACCCAGTACTTC. Its translation is CASSDTLADQETQYF.

CDR3 nucleotides: TGCGCCAGCAGCTCGGGGCAGGGTAACACTGAAGCTTTCTTT. Translation gives CASSSGQGNTEAFF. J is TRBJ1-1 and V is TRBV5-1; possible D gene TRBD1, 5 bases. The CDR3 is 14 amino acids. V lost 3 bases and J lost 2, with 11 bases in between. Germline CDR1 and CDR2: SGHRS and YFSETQ.

This clonotype was picked up a small number of times. V and J are TRBV28 and TRBJ1-1; the match to TRBD1 covers 8 bases. Germline values: CDR1 MDHEN, CDR2 SYDVKM. With V trimmed by 3 bases and J by 8 bases, 8 bases remained unmatched. This CDR3 spans 14 amino acids. The CDR3 region has the DNA TGTGCCAGCAGTTTCCGCGGACAGGGTTCCGAAGCTTTCTTT. Translated: CASSFRGQGSEAFF.

V gene TRBV7-6 combines with J gene TRBJ1-4; maybe TRBD1 (5 bases). The germline V and J ends were trimmed by 0 bases and 5 bases, with 13 bases remaining between them. Germline CDR1 is SGHVS and CDR2 is FNYEAQ. The CDR3 contains 16 residues. The CDR3: CASSLARVGGNEKLFF. Written as DNA, the CDR3 is TGTGCCAGCAGCTTAGCACGGGTCGGGGGAAATGAAAAACTGTTTTTT.

This clonotype was counted between two and nine times. The rearrangement joins TRBV11-2 to TRBJ1-1, with 8 bases identical to TRBD1. V trimming: 3 bases; J trimming: 0 bases; junction bases outside the gene matches: 9. Germline V CDR1 and CDR2: SGHAT, FQNNGV. CDR3 length equals 17 residues. CDR3 in amino acids: CASSLSETGALNTEAFF. CDR3 nucleotide sequence: TGTGCCAGCAGCTTGAGCGAGACAGGGGCCCTGAACACTGAAGCTTTCTTT.

Only a few counts were recorded for this clonotype. This chain joins TRBV12-3 or TRBV12-4 and TRBJ1-1; D unclear. Trimming shortened V by 8 bases and J by 0 bases, and 10 bases separated the two germline ends. There are 13 residues in the CDR3. CDR3: CASGGPMNTEAFF. The CDR3 DNA reads as TGTGCCAGCGGAGGGCCTATGAACACTGAAGCTTTCTTT.

This clonotype has just a few counts. The genes are TRBV15 and TRBJ2-3, with 7 nucleotides matching TRBD1. The CDR3 consists of 19 residues. The germline V gene has CDR1 LNHNV and CDR2 YYDKDF (reference sequence). V shed 3 bases and J 3 bases; nucleotides not matched to a gene: 18. CDR3 sequence reads: CATSREATGTFTRTDTQYF. The CDR3 bases are TGTGCCACCAGCAGGGAAGCGACAGGGACCTTTACTAGGACAGATACGCAGTATTTT.

There are a few counts of this clonotype. The rearrangement links TRBV19 to TRBJ1-5; 9 bases are a match to TRBD1. Germline-derived CDR1 and CDR2 are LNHDA and SQIVND (reference sequence). After removal of 5 bases from V and 6 bases from J, the junction contained 14 bases not matched to a gene. The CDR3 length is 17 residues. The CDR3 region is CASSPLALRDRAQPQHF. The CDR3 DNA follows: TGTGCCAGTAGTCCCTTGGCTTTACGGGACAGGGCTCAGCCCCAGCATTTT.

In this sample, this clonotype turned up a few times. The chain has TRBV6-1 and TRBJ2-1; weak D call: TRBD1 (6 bases). This CDR3 has 16 residues. V lost 6 bases and J 7 bases, leaving 22 bases between the germline ends. Germline CDR1 MNHNS, CDR2 SASEGT. DNA of the CDR3: TGTGCCAGCAGGGAAAGATACAGGGACCTCCTTAATGAGCAGTTCTTC. Translation: CASRERYRDLLNEQFF.

This clonotype was seen a few times. The CDR3 reads CASSPGTSGVRRETQYF. In DNA, the CDR3 is TGTGCCAGCAGCCCAGGGACTAGCGGGGTCCGGAGGGAGACCCAGTACTTC. V and J are TRBV5-4 and TRBJ2-5, with 13 bases matching TRBD2. The length of the CDR3 is 17 residues. CDR1 and CDR2 (germline): SGHNT, YYREEE (reference sequence). With V trimmed by 4 bases and J by 5 bases, 11 bases remained unmatched.

This clonotype is categorized as medium-sized (0.01 to 0.1%). This sequence joins TRBV28 and TRBJ1-5; D unresolved. The V end was cut by 7 bases, the J end by 2 bases, with 18 bases between. CDR3 length equals 16 residues. Germline V gene data show CDR1 as MDHEN and CDR2 as SYDVKM. DNA of the CDR3: TGTGCCAGCAACCCCTTCCACGGCGGGGGCAATCAGCCCCAGCATTTT. Translated: CASNPFHGGGNQPQHF.

This clonotype was observed a single time. The chain joins TRBV6-2 or TRBV6-3 to TRBJ1-2; unclear D gene. The V and J ends lost 0 bases and 4 bases respectively, with 9 bases between them. The CDR3 is 14 residues long. CDR1 is MNHEY, CDR2 SVGEGT, per germline. CDR3 sequence: CASSYSPLSYGYTF. CDR3 nucleotides: TGTGCCAGCAGTTACTCGCCACTAAGCTATGGCTACACCTTC.

V usage is TRBV9 and J usage is TRBJ2-5; a weak D match, TRBD1 (6 bases). V lost 3 bases and J 6 bases, leaving 12 bases between the germline ends. The CDR3 contains 13 residues. CDR1 SGDLS and CDR2 YYNGEE come from the germline V gene. The CDR3 here is CASSDRDGKTQYF. CDR3 sequence (DNA): TGTGCCAGCAGCGACAGGGATGGGAAGACCCAGTACTTC.